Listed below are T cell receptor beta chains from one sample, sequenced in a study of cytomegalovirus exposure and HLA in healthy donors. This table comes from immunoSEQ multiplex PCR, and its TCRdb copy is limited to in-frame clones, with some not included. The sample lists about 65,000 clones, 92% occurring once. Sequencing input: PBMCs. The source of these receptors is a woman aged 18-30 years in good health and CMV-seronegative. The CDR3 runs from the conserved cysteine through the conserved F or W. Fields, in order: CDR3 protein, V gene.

CDR3 protein: CASSRRAGNTEAFF
V gene: TRBV5-4

CDR3 protein: CASSLQGVDNYGYTF
V gene: TRBV5-1

CDR3 protein: CASTNRIRGVPDTQYF
V gene: TRBV7-2

CDR3 protein: CSVVPYGYTF
V gene: TRBV29-1

CDR3 protein: CASSETGLEEKLFF
V gene: TRBV27

CDR3 protein: CATGNRLSNQPQHF
V gene: TRBV15

CDR3 protein: CASSLERGVREQYF
V gene: TRBV5-6

CDR3 protein: CASSQDWRAGANVLTF
V gene: TRBV4-3

CDR3 protein: CASSLRQGDEKLFF
V gene: TRBV7-6

CDR3 protein: CASSLVRTSANEKLFF
V gene: TRBV11-2

CDR3 protein: CSVQGGTYAEAFF
V gene: TRBV29-1

CDR3 protein: CASSRLITSGRGNEQFF
V gene: TRBV11-2

CDR3 protein: CAIAVDRGKTEAFF
V gene: TRBV10-3

CDR3 protein: CASSLGTSGRMWETQYF
V gene: TRBV5-6

CDR3 protein: CASSESSAGSPYEQYF
V gene: TRBV10-2

CDR3 protein: CASSYGGTGTYEQYF
V gene: TRBV6-5